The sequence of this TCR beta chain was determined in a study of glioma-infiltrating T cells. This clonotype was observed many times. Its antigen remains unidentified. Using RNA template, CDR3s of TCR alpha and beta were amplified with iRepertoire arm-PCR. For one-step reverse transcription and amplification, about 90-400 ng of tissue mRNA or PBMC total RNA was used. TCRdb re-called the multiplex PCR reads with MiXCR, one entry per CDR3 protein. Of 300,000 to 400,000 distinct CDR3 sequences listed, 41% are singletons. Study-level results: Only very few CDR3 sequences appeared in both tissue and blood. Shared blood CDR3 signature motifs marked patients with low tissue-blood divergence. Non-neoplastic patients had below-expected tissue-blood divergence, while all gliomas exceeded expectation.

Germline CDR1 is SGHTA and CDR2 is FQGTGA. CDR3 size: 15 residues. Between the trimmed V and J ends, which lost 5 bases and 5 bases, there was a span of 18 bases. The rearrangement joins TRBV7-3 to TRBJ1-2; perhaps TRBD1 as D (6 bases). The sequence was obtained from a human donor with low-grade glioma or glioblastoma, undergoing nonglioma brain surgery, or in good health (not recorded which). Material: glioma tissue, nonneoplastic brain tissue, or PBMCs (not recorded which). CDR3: CASSESGGAGYGYTF. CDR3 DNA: TGTGCCAGCAGCGAGTCCGGGGGGGCCGGGTATGGCTACACCTTC.